Shown below are 28 T cell receptor beta chains from a single sample sequenced in a study of CD8+ T cells in alopecia areata. Investigators isolated RNA and reverse transcribed it into cDNA to act as the sequencing template. Profiled with immunoSEQ multiplex PCR; TCRdb holds only in-frame clones, not every one. The sample lists under 200,000 clones, around 71% occurring once. The sample's treatment: oral pan-JAK inhibitor, 5-10 mg twice daily. The sequenced sample was CD4+ T cells sorted from blood, obtained at week 4, from a patient treated with tofacitinib. The receptor source for this set is a human donor with alopecia areata.

This clone was observed at least ten times. The chain links TRBV14 to TRBJ2-1, with 8 positions matching TRBD2. Germline V lookup: CDR1 SGHDN, CDR2 FVKESK. CDR3 length: 15 amino acids. The ends lost 2 bases at V and 10 bases at J; junction bases unmatched: 10. In DNA form, the CDR3 reads TGTGCCAGCAGCCAACGGAGGCGGGGGGACGCGGAGCAGTTCTTC. Protein product: CASSQRRRGDAEQFF.

This clone was counted once. The chain joins TRBV7-2 to TRBJ1-6; no clear D gene. This CDR3 has 13 amino acids. Trimming pared 4 bases from V and 7 bases from J, leaving 8 bases between. Per the germline V gene, CDR1 is SGHTA and CDR2 is FQGNSA. The CDR3 bases are TGTGCCAGCAGCTCCACCAGGAATTCACCCCTCCACTTT. Protein: CASSSTRNSPLHF.

The chain has TRBV6-5 and TRBJ2-1; the D call may be TRBD1 or TRBD2 (5 bases each). This CDR3 spans 16 amino acids. V lost 0 bases to trimming and J lost 0 bases, with 9 bases between them. Germline CDR1 is MNHEY and CDR2 is SVGAGI. The CDR3 region has the DNA TGTGCCAGCAGTTACTCTCCAGGGAGCTCCTACAATGAGCAGTTCTTC. It encodes CASSYSPGSSYNEQFF.

This clone was found a few times. This CDR3 is also generated by other DNA sequences in the sample. The CDR3 protein is CSGVSRGRTDTQYF. For the CDR3, the DNA is TGCAGCGGGGTCTCGCGGGGGAGGACAGATACGCAGTATTTT. The V call is TRBV29-1, the J call TRBJ2-3, with 7 bases lining up with TRBD2. V was clipped by 7 bases and J by 3 bases; unmatched bases: 10. CDR3 size: 14 residues. Germline V gene data show CDR1 as SQVTM and CDR2 as ANQGSEA.

The V call is TRBV30, the J call TRBJ2-3; 8 positions match TRBD1. In germline, CDR1 is GTSNPN, CDR2 SVGIG (reference sequence). The CDR3 runs to 12 residues. The trim removed 3 bases at V and 8 bases at J, leaving 4 bases unmatched. The CDR3 is CAWSQGAGTQYF. DNA for the CDR3: TGTGCCTGGAGCCAGGGGGCGGGTACGCAGTATTTT.

The genes are TRBV27 and TRBJ1-6, with TRBD1 matching 12 bases. V gave up 8 bases and J gave up 9 bases; unmatched junction bases: 5. The CDR3 spans 14 residues. Germline values: CDR1 MNHEY, CDR2 SMNVEV (reference sequence). The CDR3 protein is CASGTGGIVSPLHF. As DNA, the CDR3 is TGTGCCAGCGGGACAGGGGGCATAGTTTCACCCCTCCACTTT.

The rearrangement joins TRBV29-1 to TRBJ2-1, with D unresolved. Germline CDR1 reads SQVTM; CDR2 reads ANQGSEA. The CDR3 totals 11 residues. The CDR3 region has the DNA TGCGCCGTTCGGAGTTACAATGAGCAGTTCTTC. Translating gives CAVRSYNEQFF.

The chain links TRBV29-1 to TRBJ2-1; D could derive from TRBD1 or TRBD2 (5 bases each). Between the trimmed V and J ends, which lost 4 bases and 10 bases, there was a span of 11 bases. This CDR3 comprises 11 residues. From germline, CDR1 is SQVTM and CDR2 ANQGSEA. CDR3 bases: TGCAGCGTTGGGGGCCGGGAAGAGCAGTTCTTC. Its translation: CSVGGREEQFF.

The chain employs TRBV7-3 and TRBJ2-4, with 11 bases fitting TRBD1. Germline V CDR1 and CDR2: SGHTA, FQGTGA. The CDR3 is 13 residues long. The V segment lost 3 bases and the J segment 8 bases; nucleotides outside the gene matches: 0. CDR3 coding DNA: TGTGCCAGCAGCTTGGGACAGGGGGACATTCAGTACTTC. Amino acid sequence: CASSLGQGDIQYF. The whole variable domain, remainder taken from reference TRBV7-3 and TRBJ2-4, is GAGVSQTPSNKVTEKGKYVELRCDPISGHTALYWYRQSLGQGPEFLIYFQGTGAADDSGLPNDRFFAVRPEGSVSTLKIQRTERGDSAVYLCASSLGQGDIQYFGAGTRLSVL.

The rearrangement uses TRBV7-8 and TRBJ1-2, with 12 bases identical to TRBD1. Per the germline V gene, CDR1 is SGHVS and CDR2 is FQNEAQ. The CDR3 loop spans 14 amino acids. V dropped 5 bases and J dropped 8; count of bases not matched to a gene: 6. The CDR3 is CASSPGQGASGYTF. The CDR3 bases are TGTGCCAGCAGCCCGGGACAGGGGGCGTCGGGCTACACCTTC.

This chain joins TRBV27 and TRBJ1-2, with D possibly being TRBD1 (6 bases). Germline lookup yields CDR1 MNHEY and CDR2 SMNVEV (reference sequence). Trimming left V 8 bases short and J 5 bases short, with 15 bases between. The CDR3 has 13 amino acids. The CDR3 sequence is CASRDTGDYGYTF. The CDR3 DNA is TGTGCCAGCCGGGACACAGGAGATTATGGCTACACCTTC.

The chain couples TRBV10-3 to TRBJ2-5, with 8 bases matching TRBD2. The V segment lost 5 bases and the J segment 2 bases; nucleotides outside the gene matches: 4. The CDR3 is 14 amino acids. From germline, CDR1 is ENHRY and CDR2 SYGVKD. CDR3 residues: CAISRRGGQETQYF. CDR3 DNA sequence: TGTGCCATCAGTCGTCGGGGGGGACAAGAGACCCAGTACTTC.

The J gene is TRBJ1-5, the V gene TRBV19, with D maybe TRBD1 (5 bases). Germline V gene sequence: CDR1 LNHDA, CDR2 SQIVND (reference sequence). The CDR3 contains 15 residues. The V end lost 2 bases, the J end lost 0 bases, and 8 bases lay between the germline ends. The CDR3 DNA sequence: TGTGCCAGTAGTATAACAGGCTATAGCAATCAGCCCCAGCATTTT. Its translation is CASSITGYSNQPQHF.

This clone was seen just once. This chain joins TRBV30 and TRBJ2-7; possibly TRBD1 for D (7 bases). The CDR3 has 13 residues. Trimming removed 6 bases at V and 6 bases at J, with 18 bases between. Germline V gives CDR1 GTSNPN, CDR2 SVGIG (reference sequence). DNA of the CDR3: TGTGCCTGTTCCTCTAGGCAGGGGGGCGAGCAGTACTTC. Encoded protein: CACSSRQGGEQYF.

The J gene is TRBJ2-2, the V gene TRBV29-1; 8 nucleotides agree with TRBD2. V was pared by 4 bases and J by 5 bases, with 3 bases of the junction left unmatched. The CDR3 length is 13 residues. Germline CDR1 and CDR2: SQVTM and ANQGSEA. The CDR3 bases are TGCAGCGTTGGGGTAGCGGGGACCGGGGAGCTGTTTTTT. It is translated as CSVGVAGTGELFF.

A few counts support this clone. This chain links TRBV20-1 with TRBJ2-5; D gene ambiguous. Trimming shortened V by 6 bases and J by 5 bases, and 7 bases separated the two germline ends. This CDR3 has 10 residues. CDR1 and CDR2 (germline): DFQATT, SNEGSKA (reference sequence). This CDR3 reads CSALLETQYF. For the CDR3, the DNA is TGCAGTGCACTTCTGGAGACCCAGTACTTC.

The genes are TRBV5-1 and TRBJ2-2; 11 bases fit TRBD2. Losses at the gene ends were 3 bases for V and 4 bases for J; bases not matched to a gene: 11. CDR3 length: 18 residues. The germline gives CDR1 SGHRS, CDR2 YFSETQ. The CDR3 is CASSSGLAGLIRTGELFF. The CDR3 region has the DNA TGCGCCAGCAGCTCCGGACTAGCGGGCCTTATCCGCACCGGGGAGCTGTTTTTT.

The chain combines TRBV30 with TRBJ1-6, with 8 positions matching TRBD1. CDR1 GTSNPN and CDR2 SVGIG come from the germline V gene (reference sequence). The CDR3 length is 15 residues. J was trimmed by 6 bases and V by 3 bases; bases with no gene match: 7. The CDR3 DNA sequence: TGTGCCTGGAGCACCGGGACAGGATTTAATTCACCCCTCCACTTT. Translated: CAWSTGTGFNSPLHF.

The chain recombines TRBV7-3 with TRBJ2-3; 14 positions agree with TRBD2. Germline V CDR1 and CDR2: SGHTA, FQGTGA. The CDR3 runs 22 residues. J lost 0 bases, V lost 4 bases, and 18 bases had no gene match. The CDR3 DNA reads as TGTGCCAGCAGCTCACGACGCCTGGGACTAGCGGGGGCCCGGTTTAGCACAGATACGCAGTATTTT. It codes for CASSSRRLGLAGARFSTDTQYF. The full variable domain, rest sourced from reference TRBV7-3 and TRBJ2-3, is GAGVSQTPSNKVTEKGKYVELRCDPISGHTALYWYRQSLGQGPEFLIYFQGTGAADDSGLPNDRFFAVRPEGSVSTLKIQRTERGDSAVYLCASSSRRLGLAGARFSTDTQYFGPGTRLTVL.

The chain is built from TRBV30 and TRBJ1-1; no reliable D call. Germline V gives CDR1 GTSNPN, CDR2 SVGIG (reference sequence). The germline V and J ends were trimmed by 2 bases and 1 base, with 11 bases remaining between them. The CDR3 loop spans 14 amino acids. The CDR3 reads CAWSLSRRNTEAFF. The DNA for the CDR3 is TGTGCCTGGAGTCTCAGCCGGCGGAACACTGAAGCTTTCTTT.

The CDR3 protein is CSALRQGRETQYF. The CDR3, as DNA: TGCAGCGCCCTTCGGCAGGGGAGAGAGACCCAGTACTTC. This chain links TRBV29-1 with TRBJ2-5; D might be TRBD1 (6 bases). Between the trimmed V and J ends, which lost 7 bases and 4 bases, there was a span of 16 bases. This CDR3 is built from 13 residues. CDR1 and CDR2 from the germline V gene are SQVTM and ANQGSEA.

This clone was recorded a few times. The rearrangement joins TRBV29-1 to TRBJ2-5; D not certain. Germline V lookup: CDR1 SQVTM, CDR2 ANQGSEA. Trimming cost V 7 bases and J 3 bases, with 21 bases left between them. The CDR3 extends over 15 amino acids. For the CDR3, the DNA is TGCAGCGCCCGAAGGTCGTCAGGTCTGGAAGAGACCCAGTACTTC. Translated, it gives CSARRSSGLEETQYF.

This chain uses TRBV11-2 with TRBJ1-6; D is undetermined. The V gene's germline CDR1 is SGHAT and CDR2 FQNNGV. The CDR3 consists of 16 residues. Trimming left V 3 bases short and J 0 bases short, with 9 bases between. CDR3 residues: CASSLRRSSYNSPLHF. DNA of the CDR3: TGTGCCAGCAGCTTGAGACGGAGCTCCTATAATTCACCCCTCCACTTT.

The chain employs TRBV7-3 and TRBJ1-5, with D perhaps matching TRBD1 (5 bases). Germline V gene lookup returns CDR1 SGHTA and CDR2 FQGTGA. The CDR3 has 16 residues. The ends were cut back, 1 base at V and 7 bases at J, with 17 bases in the middle. The CDR3 loop reads CASSLNGGRANQPQHF. CDR3 bases: TGTGCCAGCAGCTTAAATGGGGGGAGGGCAAACCAGCCCCAGCATTTT.

The chain couples TRBV7-9 to TRBJ1-1, with D unclear. There are 15 residues in the CDR3. Trimming cost V 5 bases and J 3 bases, with 16 bases left between them. Germline CDR1 SEHNR, CDR2 FQNEAQ (reference sequence). CDR3 sequence reads: CASSGEGGRYTEAFF. CDR3 in DNA: TGTGCCAGCAGCGGGGAAGGAGGGAGGTACACTGAAGCTTTCTTT.

This clone was recorded a few times. V is TRBV10-3 and J is TRBJ2-4, with unresolved D. The CDR3 contains 14 residues. The germline V gene has CDR1 ENHRY and CDR2 SYGVKD. The V gene lost 2 bases and the J gene lost 0 bases, with 5 bases spanning the gap. In nucleotides, the CDR3 is TGTGCCATCAGTGAGCCGCTAGCCAAAAACATTCAGTACTTC. It is translated as CAISEPLAKNIQYF.

This clone has just a few counts. This rearrangement joins TRBV6-5 to TRBJ1-1; 7 bases match TRBD1. This CDR3 comprises 11 residues. In germline, CDR1 is MNHEY, CDR2 SVGAGI. V trimming: 6 bases; J trimming: 7 bases; junction bases outside the gene matches: 2. The CDR3 DNA reads as TGTGCCAGCAGAAACAGGGGTGAAGCTTTCTTT. Amino acid sequence: CASRNRGEAFF.

This clone was picked up a small number of times. V is TRBV18 and J is TRBJ1-4, with a tentative D call TRBD1 (5 bases). This CDR3 has 14 residues. The V end was cut by 6 bases, the J end by 5 bases, with 13 bases between. CDR1 KGHSH and CDR2 LQKENI come from the germline V gene. CDR3 sequence: CASSPQGENEKLFF. The DNA of the CDR3 is TGTGCCAGCTCTCCGCAGGGAGAGAATGAAAAACTGTTTTTT. Full variable domain (remainder filled in from reference TRBV18 and TRBJ1-4): NAGVMQNPRHLVRRRGQEARLRCSPMKGHSHVYWYRQLPEEGLKFMVYLQKENIIDESGMPKERFSAEFPKEGPSILRIQQVVRGDSAAYFCASSPQGENEKLFFGSGTQLSVL.